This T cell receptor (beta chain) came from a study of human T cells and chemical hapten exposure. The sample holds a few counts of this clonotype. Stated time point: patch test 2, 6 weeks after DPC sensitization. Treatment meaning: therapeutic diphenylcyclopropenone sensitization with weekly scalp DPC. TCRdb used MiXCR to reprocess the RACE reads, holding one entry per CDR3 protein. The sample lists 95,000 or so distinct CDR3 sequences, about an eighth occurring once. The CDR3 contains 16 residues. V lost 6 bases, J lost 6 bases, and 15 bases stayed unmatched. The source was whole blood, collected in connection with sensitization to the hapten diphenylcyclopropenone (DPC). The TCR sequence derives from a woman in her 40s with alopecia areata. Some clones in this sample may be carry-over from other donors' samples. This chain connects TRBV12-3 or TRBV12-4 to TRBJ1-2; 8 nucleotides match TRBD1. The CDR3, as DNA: TGTGCCAGCAGCACAGGGGGGGGTCTGACGCTTCATGGCTACACCTTC. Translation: CASSTGGGLTLHGYTF.